This T cell receptor (beta chain) was sequenced in a study of neoadjuvant anti-PD-1 for oral cavity cancer. Regarding the study as a whole: Higher pretreatment blood Treg/Th17 ratios correlated with higher pretreatment blood and lower post-treatment tumor TCRbeta clonality. Post-treatment tumors with larger preexisting clones showed more shrinkage.

V gave up 4 bases and J gave up 6 bases, with 12 bases separating them. This CDR3 comprises 13 residues. The germline V gene has CDR1 SNHLY and CDR2 FYNNEI. Survey sequencing of tumors mostly used 4.5 to 6 ug DNA, two replicates. Measured with immunoSEQ multiplex PCR; TCRdb has only the in-frame clones, and not every one. The sample carries tens of thousands of clones, 30% to 40% recorded once. There are a few counts of this clone. Its antigen remains unidentified. As for time point: after neoadjuvant nivolumab, at surgical resection. This chain uses TRBV2 with TRBJ1-2; D may be TRBD1 (5 bases). Sequenced material: tumor tissue, taken after nivolumab (anti-PD-1) treatment. This receptor was identified in a person aged 35-79 years with oral cavity squamous cell carcinoma. The CDR3 DNA reads TGTGCCAGCAGTGTAAGGGGCAGCGATGGCTACACCTTC. Protein sequence: CASSVRGSDGYTF.